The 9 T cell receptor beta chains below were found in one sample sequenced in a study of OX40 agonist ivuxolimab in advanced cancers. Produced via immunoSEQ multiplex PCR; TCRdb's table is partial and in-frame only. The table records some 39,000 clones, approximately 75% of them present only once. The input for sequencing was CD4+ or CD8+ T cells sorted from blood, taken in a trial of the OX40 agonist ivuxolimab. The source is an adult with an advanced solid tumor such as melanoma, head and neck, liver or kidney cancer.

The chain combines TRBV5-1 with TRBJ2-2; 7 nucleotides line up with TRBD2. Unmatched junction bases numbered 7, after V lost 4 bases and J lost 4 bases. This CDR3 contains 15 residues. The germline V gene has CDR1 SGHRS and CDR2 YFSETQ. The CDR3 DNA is TGCGCCAGCAGCCCAATGACTAGCCTCACCGGGGAGCTGTTTTTT. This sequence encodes CASSPMTSLTGELFF.

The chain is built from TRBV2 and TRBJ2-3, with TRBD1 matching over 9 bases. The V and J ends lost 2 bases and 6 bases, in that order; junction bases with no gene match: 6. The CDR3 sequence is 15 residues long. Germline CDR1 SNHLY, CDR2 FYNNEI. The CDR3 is CASSEQGQGADTQYF. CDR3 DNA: TGTGCCAGCAGTGAACAGGGACAGGGTGCGGATACGCAGTATTTT.

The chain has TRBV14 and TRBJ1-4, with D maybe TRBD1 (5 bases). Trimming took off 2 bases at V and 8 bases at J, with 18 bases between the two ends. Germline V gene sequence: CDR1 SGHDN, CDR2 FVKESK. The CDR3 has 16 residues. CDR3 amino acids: CASSQSWGRGKEKLFF. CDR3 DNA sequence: TGTGCCAGCAGCCAATCTTGGGGACGGGGGAAGGAAAAACTGTTTTTT.

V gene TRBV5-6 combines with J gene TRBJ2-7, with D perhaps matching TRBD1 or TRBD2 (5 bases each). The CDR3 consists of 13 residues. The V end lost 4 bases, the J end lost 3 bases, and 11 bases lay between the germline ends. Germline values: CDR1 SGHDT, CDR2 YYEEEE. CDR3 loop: CASSLQGRYEQYF. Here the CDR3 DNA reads TGTGCCAGCAGCCTGCAGGGACGCTACGAGCAGTACTTC.

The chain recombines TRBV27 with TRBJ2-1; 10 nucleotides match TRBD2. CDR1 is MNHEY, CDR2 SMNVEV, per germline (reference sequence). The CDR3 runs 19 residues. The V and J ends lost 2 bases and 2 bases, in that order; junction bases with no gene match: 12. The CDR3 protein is CASSLAGLADLRPYNEQFF. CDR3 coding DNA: TGTGCCAGCAGTTTAGCAGGACTAGCGGACCTTCGACCCTACAATGAGCAGTTCTTC.

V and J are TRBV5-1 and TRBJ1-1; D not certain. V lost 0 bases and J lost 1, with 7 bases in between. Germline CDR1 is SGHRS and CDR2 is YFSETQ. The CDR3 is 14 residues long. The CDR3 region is CASSLDTRNTEAFF. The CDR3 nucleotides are TGCGCCAGCAGCTTGGACACTAGGAACACTGAAGCTTTCTTT. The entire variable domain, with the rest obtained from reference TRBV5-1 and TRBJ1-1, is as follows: KAGVTQTPRYLIKTRGQQVTLSCSPISGHRSVSWYQQTPGQGLQFLFEYFSETQRNKGNFPGRFSGRQFSNSRSEMNVSTLELGDSALYLCASSLDTRNTEAFFGQGTRLTVV.

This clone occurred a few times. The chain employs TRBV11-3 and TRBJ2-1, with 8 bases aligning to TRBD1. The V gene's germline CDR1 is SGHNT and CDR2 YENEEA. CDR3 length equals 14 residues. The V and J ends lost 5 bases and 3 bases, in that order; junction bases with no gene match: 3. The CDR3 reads CASSRDRGYNEQFF. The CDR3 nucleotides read TGTGCCAGCAGCCGCGACAGGGGCTACAATGAGCAGTTCTTC.

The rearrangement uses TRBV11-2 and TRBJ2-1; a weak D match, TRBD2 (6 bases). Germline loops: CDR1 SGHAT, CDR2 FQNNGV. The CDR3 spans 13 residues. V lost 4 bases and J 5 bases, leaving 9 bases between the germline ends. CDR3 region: CASSSGLHNEQFF. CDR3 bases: TGTGCCAGCAGCTCGGGACTGCACAATGAGCAGTTCTTC.

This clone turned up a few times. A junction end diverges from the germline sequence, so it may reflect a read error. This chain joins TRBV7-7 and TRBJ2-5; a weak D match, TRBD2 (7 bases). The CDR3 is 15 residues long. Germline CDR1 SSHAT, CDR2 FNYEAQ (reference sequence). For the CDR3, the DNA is TGTGCTAGCAGCTTAGGAGGGGGGGCCCAAGAGACCCAGTACTTC. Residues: CASSLGGGAQETQYF.